There are a few counts of the clone carrying this T cell receptor beta chain. These data come from a study of cytomegalovirus exposure and HLA in healthy donors. Vbeta (60) and Jbeta (13) primers were used in the PCR. Clones were read by immunoSEQ multiplex PCR, and TCRdb kept only the in-frame ones, dropping some. In the table there are approximately 140,000 clones, under 75% of which are singletons. The CDR3 length is 14 residues. Germline trimming cut 9 bases from V and 4 bases from J; bases unmatched to any gene: 8. Germline assignment: CDR1 LNHDA and CDR2 SQIVND (reference sequence). Sequencing was carried out using PBMCs. The receptor was derived from a woman aged 55-69 years in good health and CMV-seropositive. The chain links TRBV19 to TRBJ2-1; 8 positions agree with TRBD1. The CDR3 sequence: CASLDRAGYNEQFF. The CDR3 coding sequence is TGTGCCAGCTTGGACAGGGCGGGATACAATGAGCAGTTCTTC.